This T cell receptor beta chain derives from a study of cytomegalovirus exposure and HLA in healthy donors. General study points: TCR beta V segments were, for the most part, productive about 87% or about 30% of the time in an earlier analysis. Later analysis reportedly placed an Asian-associated ancestry cluster below the roughly 630-donor mean in N-insertions.

The CDR3 covers 16 residues. V was cut by 0 bases and J by 7 bases, with 15 bases left in between. Germline V lookup: CDR1 LGHNT, CDR2 FRNRAP. Researchers ran the PCR with 60 Vbeta and 13 Jbeta primers. Study processing details: As a later analysis found, there were 80 million to 90 million unique TCR beta chains, of which roughly 11 million were shared. Libraries were prepared by immunoSEQ multiplex PCR; TCRdb keeps only in-frame clonotypes and omits some of them. That table is the source of V, J and clone size, and D and trimming were worked out from the DNA. This sample yields approximately 77,000 clones, of which roughly 75% are seen a single time; approximately 7.2% belongs to the top ten. Points on this clone: The antigen is unknown.

Healthy donors of bone marrow made up the group. The sequenced sample was PBMCs. This sequence was found in a woman aged 35 to 49 in good health and CMV-seronegative. This chain connects TRBV12-5 to TRBJ2-2, with D tentatively TRBD2 (5 bases). CDR3 amino acids: CASGLVWQDLNGELFF. The CDR3 bases are TGTGCTAGTGGTTTGGTATGGCAGGACTTAAACGGGGAGCTGTTTTTT.